This TCR beta chain was obtained from a study of T cells in localized non-small cell lung cancer. The assay was immunoSEQ multiplex PCR, and TCRdb's table has in-frame clones only and misses some. The repertoire holds 25,000 to 35,000 clones, with around 93% as singletons. The CDR3 length is 14 residues. V shed 2 bases, J shed 6 bases, and the junction held 9 bases outside the gene matches. CDR1 is SQVTM, CDR2 ANQGSEA, per germline. Findings of the study overall: Longer survival (overall) was linked to higher T cell density in blood.

Of note for this clone: The target antigen is unknown.

The chain joins TRBV29-1 to TRBJ1-2; 7 bases map to TRBD1. The receptor was derived from a man between 35 and 75 years old with stage II lung adenocarcinoma. The specimen comprised PBMCs, sampled before any cancer treatment. The CDR3 DNA sequence: TGCAGCGTTGAACTGGGACAGTTTTCCCATGGCTACACCTTC. This sequence encodes CSVELGQFSHGYTF.